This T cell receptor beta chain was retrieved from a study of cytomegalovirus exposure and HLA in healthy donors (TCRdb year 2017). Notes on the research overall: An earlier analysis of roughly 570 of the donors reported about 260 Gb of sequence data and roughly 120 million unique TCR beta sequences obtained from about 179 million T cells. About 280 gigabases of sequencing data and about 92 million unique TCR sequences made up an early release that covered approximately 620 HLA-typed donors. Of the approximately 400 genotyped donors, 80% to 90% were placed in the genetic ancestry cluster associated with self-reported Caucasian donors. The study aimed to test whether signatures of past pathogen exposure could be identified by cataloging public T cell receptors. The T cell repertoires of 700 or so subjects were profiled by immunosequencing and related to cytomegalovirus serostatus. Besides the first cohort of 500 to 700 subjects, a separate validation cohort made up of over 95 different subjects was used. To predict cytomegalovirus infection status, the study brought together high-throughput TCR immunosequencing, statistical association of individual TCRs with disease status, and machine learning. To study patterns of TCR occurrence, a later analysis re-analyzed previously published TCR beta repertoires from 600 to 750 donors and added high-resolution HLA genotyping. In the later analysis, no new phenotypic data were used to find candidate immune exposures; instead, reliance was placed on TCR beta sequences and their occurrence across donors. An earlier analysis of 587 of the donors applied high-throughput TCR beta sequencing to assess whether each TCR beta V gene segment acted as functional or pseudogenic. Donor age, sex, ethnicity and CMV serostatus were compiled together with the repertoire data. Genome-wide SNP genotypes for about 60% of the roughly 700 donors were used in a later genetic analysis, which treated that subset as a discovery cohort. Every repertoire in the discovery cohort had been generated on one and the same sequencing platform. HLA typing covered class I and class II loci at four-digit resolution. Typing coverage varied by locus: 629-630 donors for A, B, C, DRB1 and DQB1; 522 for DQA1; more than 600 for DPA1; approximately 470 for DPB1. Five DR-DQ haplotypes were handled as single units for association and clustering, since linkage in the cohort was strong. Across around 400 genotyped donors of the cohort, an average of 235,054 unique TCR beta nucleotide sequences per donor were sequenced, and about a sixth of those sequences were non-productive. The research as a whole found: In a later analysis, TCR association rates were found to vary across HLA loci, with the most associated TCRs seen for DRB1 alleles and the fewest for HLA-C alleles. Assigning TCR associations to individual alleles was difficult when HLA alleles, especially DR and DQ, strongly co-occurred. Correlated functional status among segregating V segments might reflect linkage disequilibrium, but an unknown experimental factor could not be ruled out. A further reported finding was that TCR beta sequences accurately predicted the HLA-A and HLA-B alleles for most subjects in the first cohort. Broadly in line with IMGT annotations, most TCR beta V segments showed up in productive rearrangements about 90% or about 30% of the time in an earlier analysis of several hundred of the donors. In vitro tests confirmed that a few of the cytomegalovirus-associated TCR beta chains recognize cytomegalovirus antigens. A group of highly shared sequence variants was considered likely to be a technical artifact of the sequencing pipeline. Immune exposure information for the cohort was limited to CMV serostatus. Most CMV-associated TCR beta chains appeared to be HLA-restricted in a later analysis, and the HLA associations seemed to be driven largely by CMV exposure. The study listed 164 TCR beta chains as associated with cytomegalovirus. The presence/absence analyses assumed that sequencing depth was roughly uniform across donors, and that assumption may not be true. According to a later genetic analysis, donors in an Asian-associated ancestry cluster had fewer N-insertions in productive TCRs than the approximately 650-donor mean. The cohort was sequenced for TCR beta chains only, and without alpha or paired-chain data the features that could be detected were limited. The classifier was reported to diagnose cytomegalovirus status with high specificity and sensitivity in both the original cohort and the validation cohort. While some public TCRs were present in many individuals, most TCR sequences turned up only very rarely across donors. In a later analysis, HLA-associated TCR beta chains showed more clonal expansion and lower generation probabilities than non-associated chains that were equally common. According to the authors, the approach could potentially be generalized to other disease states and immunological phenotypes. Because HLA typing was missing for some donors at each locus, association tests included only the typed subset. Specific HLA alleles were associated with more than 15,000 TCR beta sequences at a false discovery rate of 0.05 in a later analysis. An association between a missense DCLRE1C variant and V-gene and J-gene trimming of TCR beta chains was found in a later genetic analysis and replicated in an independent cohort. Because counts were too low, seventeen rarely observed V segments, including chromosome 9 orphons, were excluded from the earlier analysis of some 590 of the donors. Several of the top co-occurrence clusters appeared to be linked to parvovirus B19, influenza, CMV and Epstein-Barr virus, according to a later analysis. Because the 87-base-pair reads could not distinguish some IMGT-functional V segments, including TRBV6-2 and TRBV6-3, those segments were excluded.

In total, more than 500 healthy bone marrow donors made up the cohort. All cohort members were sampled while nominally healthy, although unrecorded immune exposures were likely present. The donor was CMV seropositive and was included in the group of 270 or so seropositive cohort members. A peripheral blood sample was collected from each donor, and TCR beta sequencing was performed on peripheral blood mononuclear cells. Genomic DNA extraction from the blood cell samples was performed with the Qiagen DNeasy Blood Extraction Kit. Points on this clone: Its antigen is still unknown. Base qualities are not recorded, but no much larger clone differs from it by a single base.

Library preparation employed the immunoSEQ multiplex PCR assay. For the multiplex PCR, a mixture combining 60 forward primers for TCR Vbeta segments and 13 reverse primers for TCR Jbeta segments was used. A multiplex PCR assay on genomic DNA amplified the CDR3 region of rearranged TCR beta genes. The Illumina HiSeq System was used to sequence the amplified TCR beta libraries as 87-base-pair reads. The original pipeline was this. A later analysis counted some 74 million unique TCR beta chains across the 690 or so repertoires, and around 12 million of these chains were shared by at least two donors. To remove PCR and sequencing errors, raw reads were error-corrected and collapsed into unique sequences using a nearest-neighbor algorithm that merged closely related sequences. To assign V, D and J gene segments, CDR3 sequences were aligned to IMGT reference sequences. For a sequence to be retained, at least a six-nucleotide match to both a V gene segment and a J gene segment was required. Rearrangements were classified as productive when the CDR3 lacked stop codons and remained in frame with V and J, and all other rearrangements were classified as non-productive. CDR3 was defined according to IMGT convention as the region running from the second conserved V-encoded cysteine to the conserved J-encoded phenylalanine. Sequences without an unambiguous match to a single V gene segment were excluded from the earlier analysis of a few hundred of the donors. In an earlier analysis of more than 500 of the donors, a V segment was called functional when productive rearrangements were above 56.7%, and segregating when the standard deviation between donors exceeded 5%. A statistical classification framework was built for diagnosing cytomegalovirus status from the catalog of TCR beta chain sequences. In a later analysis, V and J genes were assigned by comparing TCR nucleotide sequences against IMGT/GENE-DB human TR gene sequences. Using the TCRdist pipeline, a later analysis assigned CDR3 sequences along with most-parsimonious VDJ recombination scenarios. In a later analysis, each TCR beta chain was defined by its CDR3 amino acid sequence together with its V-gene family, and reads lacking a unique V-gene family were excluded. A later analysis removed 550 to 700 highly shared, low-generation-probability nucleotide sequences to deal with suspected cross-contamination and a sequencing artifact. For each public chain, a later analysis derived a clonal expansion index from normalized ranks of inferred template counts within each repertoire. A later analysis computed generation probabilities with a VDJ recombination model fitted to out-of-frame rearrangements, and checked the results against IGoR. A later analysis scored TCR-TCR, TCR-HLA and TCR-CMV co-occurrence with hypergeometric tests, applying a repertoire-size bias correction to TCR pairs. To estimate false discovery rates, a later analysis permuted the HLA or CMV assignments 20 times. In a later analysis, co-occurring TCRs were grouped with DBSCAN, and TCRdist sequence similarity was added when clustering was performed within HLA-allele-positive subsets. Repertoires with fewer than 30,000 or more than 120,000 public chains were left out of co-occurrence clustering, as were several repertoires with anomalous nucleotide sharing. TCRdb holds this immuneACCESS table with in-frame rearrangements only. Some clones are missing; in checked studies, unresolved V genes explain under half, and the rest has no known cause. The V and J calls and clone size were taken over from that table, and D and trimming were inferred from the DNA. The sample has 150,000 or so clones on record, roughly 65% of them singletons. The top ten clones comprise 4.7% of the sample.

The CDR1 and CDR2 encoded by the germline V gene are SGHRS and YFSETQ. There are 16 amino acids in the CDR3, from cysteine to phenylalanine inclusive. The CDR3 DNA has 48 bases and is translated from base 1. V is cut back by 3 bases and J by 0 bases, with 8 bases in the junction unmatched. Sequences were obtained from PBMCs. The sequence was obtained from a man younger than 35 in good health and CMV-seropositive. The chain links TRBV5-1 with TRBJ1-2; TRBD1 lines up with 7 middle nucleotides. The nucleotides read TGCGCCAGCAGCTCCGGGACAGCCTCCCCTAACTATGGCTACACCTTC. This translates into CASSSGTASPNYGYTF. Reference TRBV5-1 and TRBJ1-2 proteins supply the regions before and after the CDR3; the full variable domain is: KAGVTQTPRYLIKTRGQQVTLSCSPISGHRSVSWYQQTPGQGLQFLFEYFSETQRNKGNFPGRFSGRQFSNSRSEMNVSTLELGDSALYLCASSSGTASPNYGYTFGSGTRLTVV.